The 26 T cell receptor beta chains listed next were all sequenced from one sample in a study of T cell clonality in common variable immunodeficiency. Sequenced by immunoSEQ multiplex PCR; TCRdb stores in-frame clones only, minus some. The repertoire consists of roughly 42,000 clones, none detected only once. Input material: peripheral blood mononuclear cells. The source of these receptors is a person aged 18 to 70 in good health.

In this sample, this clone turned up many times. The read gets to within 3 residues of the CDR3 end, and the germline J gene fills in the rest. J is TRBJ2-1 and V is TRBV2, with TRBD2 matching over 13 bases. The CDR3 has 15 residues. Germline assignment: CDR1 SNHLY and CDR2 FYNNEI. Trimming removed 7 bases from V and 4 bases from J; junction bases left unmatched: 4. CDR3 protein: CASTPGLAGYNEQFF. The sequenced CDR3 bases are TGTGCCAGCACCCCGGGACTAGCGGGGTACAATGAG.

Many counts were recorded for this clone. The read finishes 3 residues shy of the CDR3 end, and the germline J gene is used to complete it. This sequence joins TRBV2 and TRBJ2-7; 15 positions agree with TRBD2. The CDR3 spans 17 residues. With V trimmed by 5 bases and J by 3 bases, 8 bases remained unmatched. Germline CDR1 reads SNHLY; CDR2 reads FYNNEI. CDR3 residues: CASSPAGTSGGLYEQYF. The CDR3 bases that were read are TGTGCCAGCAGTCCTGCGGGGACTAGCGGGGGGCTCTACGAG.

This clone was found many times. The CDR3 bases that were read are TGTGCCAGCAGTCGCCCCGGGACAGGGTTATACGAG. As protein: CASSRPGTGLYE. The full CDR3 protein is CASSRPGTGLYEQYF. The rearrangement links TRBV7-9 to TRBJ2-7; 9 positions match TRBD1. The read terminates 3 residues ahead of where the CDR3 ends, so the germline J gene completes it. The germline gives CDR1 SEHNR, CDR2 FQNEAQ (reference sequence). This CDR3 has 15 residues. With 6 bases clipped from V and 4 bases from J, the junction kept 10 bases outside the gene matches.

The sample holds many counts of this clone. The read comes to an end 3 residues before the CDR3 does, leaving the germline J gene to fill in the end. This chain uses TRBV30 with TRBJ1-1; a weak D match, TRBD1 (5 bases). CDR3 length: 13 residues. Trimming stripped 2 bases from V and 3 bases from J, with 10 bases between. Germline V gives CDR1 GTSNPN, CDR2 SVGIG (reference sequence). CDR3 DNA, as far as it was read: TGTGCCTGGAGTCCGGGAGGGGACACTGAA. Translating gives CAWSPGGDTE. The whole CDR3 sequence is CAWSPGGDTEAFF.

This clone was seen repeatedly, ten times or more. Read coverage stops 3 residues before the CDR3 terminus; the germline J gene supplies the remainder. V gene TRBV7-2 combines with J gene TRBJ2-1, with 8 bases fitting TRBD2. With 5 bases clipped from V and 0 bases from J, the junction kept 3 bases outside the gene matches. Germline CDR1 reads SGHTA; CDR2 reads FQGNSA. CDR3 size: 15 residues. The sequenced part of the CDR3 DNA is TGTGCCAGCAGCATTAGCGGGGTCTCCTACAATGAG. This gives the protein CASSISGVSYNE. The CDR3, in full, reads CASSISGVSYNEQFF.

This clone was found many times. The read ends 3 residues before the CDR3 terminus; that terminus is restored from the germline J gene. J is TRBJ2-7 and V is TRBV30; possibly TRBD2 for D (7 bases). The CDR3 is 17 residues long. V was trimmed by 0 bases and J by 3 bases, leaving 21 bases between them. Germline values: CDR1 GTSNPN, CDR2 SVGIG (reference sequence). CDR3 sequence reads: CAWSVTRGGQWSYEQYF. The part of the CDR3 DNA that was read is TGTGCCTGGAGTGTCACTAGGGGGGGCCAATGGAGCTACGAG.

In this sample, this clone turned up many times. The CDR3 sequence: CASSLTLLSEQYF. The sequenced CDR3 bases are TGTGCCAGCAGCTTGACTCTGTTAAGCGAG. The chain recombines TRBV5-6 with TRBJ2-7; D unclear. The CDR3 extends 3 residues past the end of the read, so its final part is completed from the germline J gene. This CDR3 contains 13 residues. Trimming took off 1 base at V and 6 bases at J, with 11 bases between the two ends. Germline CDR1 is SGHDT and CDR2 is YYEEEE.

This clone occurred many times. The read falls 3 residues short of the CDR3 end, and the missing part is taken from the germline J gene. The rearrangement uses TRBV7-2 and TRBJ1-2, with D uncertain. Germline CDR1 and CDR2: SGHTA and FQGNSA. The CDR3 has 14 residues. The ends were cut back, 5 bases at V and 7 bases at J, with 17 bases in the middle. CDR3 sequence: CASSRRTLPGGYTF. Partial CDR3 DNA: TGTGCCAGCAGCAGGCGGACTCTACCCGGTGGC. The full variable domain, with the rest looked up from reference TRBV7-2 and TRBJ1-2, is GAGVSQSPSNKVTEKGKDVELRCDPISGHTALYWYRQSLGQGLEFLIYFQGNSAPDKSGLPSDRFSAERTGGSVSTLTIQRTQQEDSAVYLCASSRRTLPGGYTFGSGTRLTVV.

At least ten counts were recorded for this clone. The CDR3 sequence is CASSFEGKQGWNYGYTF. Partial CDR3 DNA: TGTGCCAGCAGTTTTGAAGGGAAACAGGGATGGAACTATGGC. This chain uses TRBV28 with TRBJ1-2; D may be TRBD1 (6 bases). Coverage ceases 3 residues before the CDR3 finishes, and the germline J gene fills in the end. The CDR3 extends over 17 amino acids. Germline V lookup: CDR1 MDHEN, CDR2 SYDVKM. Between the trimmed V and J ends, which lost 3 bases and 2 bases, there was a span of 19 bases.

This clone was seen at least ten times. Read sequence stops 3 residues before the CDR3 end, and the germline J gene provides the missing end. This chain links TRBV7-9 with TRBJ1-2, with TRBD1 matching 8 bases. Germline V gene data show CDR1 as SEHNR and CDR2 as FQNEAQ (reference sequence). CDR3 length equals 14 residues. The part of the CDR3 DNA that was read is TGTGCCAGCAGCTACGGGACAGGAACCTACGAG. Translation gives CASSYGTGTYE. In full, the CDR3 is CASSYGTGTYEYTF.

This clone occurred many times. Read coverage stops 3 residues before the CDR3 terminus; the germline J gene supplies the remainder. The V call is TRBV5-4, the J call TRBJ2-3, with D perhaps TRBD2 (6 bases). The germline V gene has CDR1 SGHNT and CDR2 YYREEE (reference sequence). The CDR3 runs to 15 residues. Trimming shortened V by 0 bases and J by 2 bases, and 10 bases separated the two germline ends. The sequenced part of the CDR3 DNA is TGTGCCAGCAGCTTGGTTAGCGGACACACAGATACG. Protein sequence: CASSLVSGHTDT. The full-length CDR3 reads as CASSLVSGHTDTQYF.

This clone was seen only a few times. Read sequence stops 3 residues before the CDR3 end, and the germline J gene provides the missing end. The chain joins TRBV5-1 to TRBJ1-4, with 8 bases lining up with TRBD1. Unmatched junction bases numbered 6, after V lost 3 bases and J lost 8 bases. Germline lookup yields CDR1 SGHRS and CDR2 YFSETQ. The CDR3 has 14 amino acids. CDR3 bases read: TGCGCCAGCAGCTCCCAGGGGGCTACGGAAAAA. The encoded protein is CASSSQGATEK. The CDR3, in full, reads CASSSQGATEKLFF. Full variable domain (remainder filled in from reference TRBV5-1 and TRBJ1-4): KAGVTQTPRYLIKTRGQQVTLSCSPISGHRSVSWYQQTPGQGLQFLFEYFSETQRNKGNFPGRFSGRQFSNSRSEMNVSTLELGDSALYLCASSSQGATEKLFFGSGTQLSVL.

This clone was counted between two and nine times. The read is 3 residues too short to cover the CDR3 end, so that end is filled in from the germline J gene. The chain joins TRBV25-1 to TRBJ2-2, with no clear D. The V gene lost 1 base and the J gene lost 1 base, with 7 bases spanning the gap. CDR1 and CDR2 from the germline V gene are MGHDK and SYGVNS. The CDR3 contains 15 residues. The covered CDR3 bases are TGTGCCAGCAGTGAATCCCAATTGAACACCGGGGAG. Its protein product is CASSESQLNTGE. The entire CDR3 reads CASSESQLNTGELFF.

This clone was picked up many times. Here the CDR3 reads CSARMGGGLQETQYF. The DNA read from the CDR3 is TGCAGTGCTAGAATGGGCGGGGGCCTCCAAGAGACC. The gene calls are TRBV20-1 and TRBJ2-5; a possible D gene is TRBD2 (7 bases). The read ends 3 residues early relative to the CDR3; the germline J gene fills the gap. CDR1 and CDR2 (germline): DFQATT, SNEGSKA (reference sequence). The germline V and J ends were trimmed by 2 bases and 1 base, with 14 bases remaining between them. The CDR3 extends over 15 amino acids.

There are many counts of this clone. The missing CDR3 end, 3 residues past where the read stops, is filled in from the germline J gene. The chain employs TRBV18 and TRBJ2-1; TRBD2 matches at 8 bases. The CDR3 spans 19 residues. V was pared by 6 bases and J by 0 bases, with 16 bases of the junction left unmatched. In germline, CDR1 is KGHSH, CDR2 LQKENI. The CDR3 sequence: CASSLTGLAGSSSYNEQFF. CDR3 DNA (partial): TGTGCCAGCTCCCTCACAGGACTAGCTGGGAGCAGCTCCTACAATGAG. The entire variable domain, with the rest obtained from reference TRBV18 and TRBJ2-1, is as follows: NAGVMQNPRHLVRRRGQEARLRCSPMKGHSHVYWYRQLPEEGLKFMVYLQKENIIDESGMPKERFSAEFPKEGPSILRIQQVVRGDSAAYFCASSLTGLAGSSSYNEQFFGPGTRLTVL.

This clone has a count of ten or more. The CDR3 is cut off 3 residues early in the read; its end comes from the germline J gene. The chain joins TRBV30 to TRBJ2-6; D remains ambiguous. This CDR3 has 15 amino acids. Germline CDR1 is GTSNPN and CDR2 is SVGIG (reference sequence). The V gene lost 8 bases and the J gene lost 4 bases, with 18 bases spanning the gap. The CDR3 sequence: CAVETPPRGANVLTF. The part of the CDR3 DNA that was read is TGTGCCGTGGAGACCCCCCCGCGGGGGGCCAACGTC.

In its sample, this clone was seen many times. The CDR3 end lies 3 residues beyond the end of the read and is filled in from the germline J gene. The rearrangement uses TRBV7-6 and TRBJ1-5; TRBD1 agrees at 7 bases. The junction had 0 bases not matched to a gene; V was cut back by 0 bases and J by 1 base. From germline, CDR1 is SGHVS and CDR2 FNYEAQ. The length of the CDR3 is 15 residues. CDR3 bases read: TGTGCCAGCAGCTTAGCACAGGGGAGCAATCAGCCC. Translated, it gives CASSLAQGSNQP. The complete CDR3 sequence is CASSLAQGSNQPQHF.

This clone was seen at least ten times. The read terminates 3 residues ahead of where the CDR3 ends, so the germline J gene completes it. V usage is TRBV19 and J usage is TRBJ1-1, with D possibly TRBD1 on 5 matching bases. The CDR3 is 16 residues long. The germline gives CDR1 LNHDA, CDR2 SQIVND (reference sequence). V dropped 9 bases and J dropped 1 base, with 21 bases sitting between them. The sequenced CDR3 bases are TGTGCCAGCCAGGGAGCCGGGATTGGAAGGAACACTGAA. Residues: CASQGAGIGRNTE. The whole CDR3 sequence reads CASQGAGIGRNTEAFF.

In its sample, this clone was seen many times. The DNA ends 3 residues before the CDR3 does, and the rest of the CDR3 is filled in from the germline J gene. J is TRBJ1-5 and V is TRBV19; D perhaps matches TRBD1 (5 bases). This CDR3 is built from 13 residues. CDR1 is LNHDA, CDR2 SQIVND, per germline (reference sequence). Deletions cut 7 bases from V and 0 bases from J, with 7 bases between. Incomplete CDR3 DNA: TGTGCCAGTATCGACAGTAGCAATCAGCCC. Its protein product is CASIDSSNQP. The CDR3 as a whole reads CASIDSSNQPQHF.

This clone came up many times. The CDR3 end is not reached by the read, which stops 3 residues before it; the germline J gene fills it in. This chain connects TRBV11-2 to TRBJ2-7, with D maybe TRBD2 (5 bases). V was trimmed by 1 base and J by 1 base, leaving 8 bases between them. This CDR3 has 14 amino acids. Germline values: CDR1 SGHAT, CDR2 FQNNGV. CDR3 region: CASSLAGFSYEQYF. CDR3 bases read: TGTGCCAGCAGCTTAGCGGGGTTTTCCTACGAG.

This clone was counted at least ten times. Here the CDR3 reads CASSPPTSGELYEQYF. CDR3 DNA, as far as it was read: TGTGCCAGCAGCCCACCGACTAGCGGGGAACTCTACGAG. V and J are TRBV3-1 (or the pseudogene TRBV3-2) and TRBJ2-7; TRBD2 aligns across 11 bases. The CDR3 end is not reached by the read, which stops 3 residues before it; the germline J gene fills it in. Germline V CDR1 and CDR2: LGHDT, YNNKEL (reference sequence). Unmatched junction bases numbered 8, after V lost 4 bases and J lost 3 bases. CDR3 length equals 16 residues.

This clone was detected ten times or more. The read finishes 3 residues shy of the CDR3 end, and the germline J gene is used to complete it. The chain couples TRBV30 to TRBJ2-3; maybe TRBD1 (5 bases). The CDR3 is 14 amino acids. Germline CDR1 reads GTSNPN; CDR2 reads SVGIG (reference sequence). V shed 0 bases and J shed 6 bases, with 13 bases lying between them. The CDR3 loop reads CAWSVGVPGDTQYF. CDR3 bases read: TGTGCCTGGAGTGTAGGGGTCCCGGGCGATACG.

Many counts were recorded for this clone. The sequenced fragment ends 3 residues before the CDR3 boundary, so the rest is inferred from the germline J gene. This sequence joins TRBV29-1 and TRBJ1-4, with D uncertain. From germline, CDR1 is SQVTM and CDR2 ANQGSEA. Between the trimmed V and J ends, which lost 6 bases and 1 base, there was a span of 15 bases. The length of the CDR3 is 15 residues. The CDR3 protein is CSVRRGSGTNEKLFF. The covered CDR3 bases are TGCAGCGTACGTCGGGGTTCGGGAACTAATGAAAAA.

This clone was seen ten or more times. With the read ending 3 residues before the CDR3 end, the germline J gene is used to fill in that end. The rearrangement joins TRBV5-5 to TRBJ2-1, with TRBD2 matching over 9 bases. The J segment lost 7 bases and the V segment lost 0 bases, leaving 5 bases of the junction unmatched. The CDR3 is made up of 15 amino acids. Germline CDR1 reads SGHKS; CDR2 reads YYEKEE (reference sequence). The CDR3: CASSLASGIGNEQFF. Partial CDR3 DNA: TGTGCCAGCAGCTTGGCTAGCGGGATTGGAAATGAG.

This clone has ten or more counts. The read stops 3 residues short of the end of the CDR3; the missing end is completed from the germline J gene. The chain employs TRBV29-1 and TRBJ2-1, with D possibly TRBD1 on 6 matching bases. Germline V CDR1 and CDR2: SQVTM, ANQGSEA. The V end was cut by 4 bases, the J end by 9 bases, with 13 bases between. CDR3 length equals 12 residues. The CDR3 DNA, read in part, is TGCAGCGTTGGGGCCCCCAGGGGTGAG. It translates to CSVGAPRGE. The whole CDR3 sequence reads CSVGAPRGEQFF.

This clone appeared many times. Read sequence stops 3 residues before the CDR3 end, and the germline J gene provides the missing end. The chain combines TRBV5-6 with TRBJ2-5; unclear D gene. The CDR3 runs to 14 residues. Germline V gives CDR1 SGHDT, CDR2 YYEEEE. The ends were cut back, 1 base at V and 2 bases at J, with 9 bases in the middle. The CDR3 DNA, read in part, is TGTGCCAGCAGCTTGTTGGCAGTGCAAGAGACC. Amino acids: CASSLLAVQET. Given in full, the CDR3 is CASSLLAVQETQYF. The variable domain in full, completed from reference TRBV5-6 and TRBJ2-5, reads DAGVTQSPTHLIKTRGQQVTLRCSPKSGHDTVSWYQQALGQGPQFIFQYYEEEERQRGNFPDRFSGHQFPNYSSELNVNALLLGDSALYLCASSLLAVQETQYFGPGTRLLVL.